This entry is about one TCR beta chain. This clonotype was detected only a few times. Its antigen is unknown. Qualities for individual bases were not recorded, and no much larger clone is one base off. The TCR beta CDR3 region was amplified from genomic DNA by two rounds of multiplex PCR. The first PCR round used primers specific to each TRBV and TRBJ gene, and the primer sequences were filed in Chinese patent CN105087789A. The second PCR round used universal primers. The Roche High Pure PCR Template Preparation Kit was used to extract genomic DNA from frozen PBMCs. An Illumina HiSeq 3000 was used to sequence the libraries paired-end with 151 bp reads. For the original study's pipeline: CutAdapt was used to remove raw reads lacking the multiplex PCR primer sequences. PEAR was used to merge high-quality paired reads into contigs. MiXCR assigned TRB V, D and J gene segments to each contig by aligning to reference sequences. CDR3 sequences were clustered by base quality and sequence similarity to remove sequencing errors. Diversity was calculated as Shannon entropy divided by the natural log of the number of productive TCR sequences. To get clonality, Shannon entropy was divided by the natural log of the number of unique clonotypes, and that result was subtracted from one. Using the Youden index from ROC curves, the researchers picked the repertoire-metric cut-offs for progression-free survival, and all analyses were carried out in R 3.5.3. In TCRdb, the public reads were trimmed at Q25 with fastp and aligned with MiXCR, with productive beta chains retained. Here each entry gathers all rows of one CDR3 protein and keeps the most common genes and DNA. It is TCRdb's table, rather than the study itself, that gives the V and J calls and clone size. This sample gives over 30,000 distinct CDR3 sequences in total; roughly 24% of them show up just once. The ten largest clones represent about 25% of the sample.

CDR1 and CDR2, looked up from the germline V gene, are KGHSH and LQKENI. Including the terminal cysteine and phenylalanine, the CDR3 comprises 14 residues. The kept DNA is CDR3 alone, 42 bases in frame from the first base. Trimming takes 3 bases from V and 1 base from J, and the germline ends sit 7 bases apart. This specimen belongs to a study of prognosis after radiotherapy for stage I lung cancer (dated by TCRdb to about 2021). About the full investigation: Over 15 stage I NSCLC patients were enrolled in Nanjing, China, between early 2018 and January 2019. Among the enrolled patients, approximately 13 had newly diagnosed primary stage I lung tumors, while roughly five had oligometastatic NSCLC following surgical resection of the primary tumor. All patients were considered medically inoperable, owing to comorbidities in approximately twelve and refusal of surgery in several. The cohort included under 15 men and roughly 6 women, with a median age of about 70 years and a range of roughly 53 to 90 years. Eleven to twelve patients had adenocarcinoma and about 7 had squamous cell carcinoma as the tumor histology. Image-guided IMRT or VMAT was used to deliver SBRT in 3 to 5 fractions at a biologically effective dose of at least 100 Gy. Concurrent therapy was not administered to any patient alongside SBRT. After SBRT, distant metastases developed in about 20% of the 19 patients at a median of 7 months, while the remaining 15 patients had no significant progression. Peripheral blood TCR beta repertoires were profiled in stage I NSCLC patients before and after stereotactic body radiotherapy, and the study then linked these repertoires to distant failure. The study took one blood sample before SBRT and one after SBRT from each of approximately 19 patients and sequenced all 40 or so samples.

Study-wide findings and limitations: After SBRT, the count of unique TCR clones dropped from a median of approximately 10,000 beforehand to about 6,800 afterward (Wilcoxon paired P=0.011). No determination of tumor specificity was made for expanded TCR clones. Post-SBRT Shannon entropy and its change from baseline were lower in patients who developed distant metastases; baseline Shannon entropy was not associated with metastases. Differences in TRBV and TRBJ usage frequencies by metastasis status were reportedly observed in two V genes at baseline and in several V and two J genes after SBRT. All reported P values were unadjusted for multiple comparisons. The study was limited by the small cohort and short follow-up, and independent validation of the study findings is required.

All patients had node-negative disease on CT and PET/CT, and none had a history of other malignancies or had previously received chemotherapy or radiotherapy. Six milliliters of peripheral venous blood were drawn into EDTA tubes at each of two time points. PBMCs were isolated by Ficoll-Paque Plus density-gradient centrifugation. Immediately after collection, samples were stored at -80 degrees C until analysis. This TCR came from a donor aged 50 or older with non-small cell lung cancer. Specimen: PBMCs, collected before or after stereotactic body radiation therapy (not recorded which). The sequence joins TRBV18 to TRBJ1-3, with the D gene too uncertain to name. CDR3 protein: CASSPAQSGNTIYF. The DNA sequence follows: TGTGCCAGCTCACCGGCGCAATCTGGAAACACCATATATTTT.